The rows below give T cell receptor beta chains drawn from one sample of a study of beta chain features in type 1 diabetes. Method: immunoSEQ multiplex PCR; TCRdb's copy keeps in-frame clones and lacks some. The sample records more than 300,000 clones, over 8.5% being singletons. The sequencing sample was made of central memory CD4+ T cells from blood. All receptors derive from a man under 40 with type 1 diabetes. CDR3s include the opening cysteine and the closing phenylalanine or tryptophan. D genes are given only for firm matches. Rows may omit the clone size; those that give it use once, few, many or a size class.

j_call | clone_size | v_call | d_call | cdr3_nt | cdr3_aa
TRBJ2-3 | - | TRBV4-3 | TRBD2 | TGCGCCAGCAGCCCTAGGACTAGCGGGATAGTAGATACGCAGTATTTT | CASSPRTSGIVDTQYF
TRBJ1-4 | few | TRBV28 | - | TGTGCCAGCAGTTTGCTCGACGAAAAACTGTTTTTT | CASSLLDEKLFF
TRBJ1-1 | - | TRBV29-1 | - | TGCAGCGTTGTCCGGGTACCTGAAGCTTTCTTT | CSVVRVPEAFF
TRBJ2-1 | - | TRBV20-1 | - | TGCAGTGCTGTGGACAAGGAGGAGCAGTTCTTC | CSAVDKEEQFF
TRBJ2-1 | few | TRBV19 | TRBD1 | TGTGCCAGTAGTACTGGGACAGTCTACAATGAGCAGTTCTTC | CASSTGTVYNEQFF
TRBJ2-3 | - | TRBV7-8 | TRBD1 | TGTGCCAGCAGCTTAAGGTCAGGGGGAGCTGGCACAGATACGCAGTATTTT | CASSLRSGGAGTDTQYF
TRBJ2-7 | few | TRBV5-1 | - | TGCGCCAGCAGCTTCGAGGGGCCCTACGAGCAGTACTTC | CASSFEGPYEQYF
TRBJ1-3 | few | TRBV6-1 | - | TGTGCCAGCAGTAGGCGGGACACCTCTGGAAACACCATATATTTT | CASSRRDTSGNTIYF
TRBJ2-7 | - | TRBV7-8 | - | TGTGCCAGCAGCTTATTCTCCAGGGAGGTTGGCGAGCAGTACTTC | CASSLFSREVGEQYF
TRBJ2-7 | - | TRBV5-1 | - | TGCGCCAGCAGCTTATGGGCAGGCCCCTACGAGCAGTACTTC | CASSLWAGPYEQYF
TRBJ2-7 | few | TRBV28 | - | TGTGCCAGCAGTCCTCTAACACCAATAAGCTCCTACGAGCAGTACTTC | CASSPLTPISSYEQYF
TRBJ2-2 | few | TRBV27 | - | TGTGCCAGCAGTATAAGGGGACGCGGGGAGCTGTTTTTT | CASSIRGRGELFF
TRBJ2-3 | few | TRBV19 | - | TGTGCCACCCGGATGAGGGGGGTGGATACGCAGTATTTT | CATRMRGVDTQYF
TRBJ1-4 | many | TRBV5-4 | - | TGTGCCAGCAGCTCTCGGTCAAATGAAAAACTGTTTTTT | CASSSRSNEKLFF
TRBJ2-2 | - | TRBV5-6 | - | TGTGCCAGCAGCTTGGAAGGGGGGACGGTCACCGGGGAGCTGTTTTTT | CASSLEGGTVTGELFF